This T cell receptor (beta chain) was captured in a study of beta chain features in type 1 diabetes. Whole-study context: Across all samples, around 98 million sorted cells were examined.

Populations isolated by sorting all had purity greater than 95%. Study results and caveats: The naive, central memory and Treg TCRB repertoires of patients appeared to be more similar to one another than those of healthy donors. Shorter templates may be favored by PCR, equally so in patients and controls.

This clone appeared a single time. As yet, its antigen is unknown. Of the isolated RNA, all was reverse transcribed, and so the sequenced material was expressed TCRB transcripts. Profiled with immunoSEQ multiplex PCR; TCRdb holds only in-frame clones, not every one. This table holds 150,000 or so clones, 48% found once. The CDR3 extends over 15 amino acids. CDR1 is SGHVS, CDR2 FNYEAQ, per germline. Trimming cost V 1 base and J 2 bases, with 8 bases left between them. The sample was Tregs from blood. The V gene is TRBV7-6, the J gene TRBJ2-2, with unresolved D. The sequence was obtained from a man younger than 35 in good health. CDR3 loop: CASSLVAANTGELFF. The CDR3 coding sequence is TGTGCCAGCAGCTTAGTGGCTGCTAACACCGGGGAGCTGTTTTTT.